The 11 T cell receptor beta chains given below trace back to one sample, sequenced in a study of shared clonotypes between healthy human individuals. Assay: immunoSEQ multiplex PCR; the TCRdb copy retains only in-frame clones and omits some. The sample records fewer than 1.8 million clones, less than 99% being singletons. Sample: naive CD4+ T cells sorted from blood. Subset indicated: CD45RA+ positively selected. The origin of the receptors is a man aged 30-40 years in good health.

The CDR3: CASSLAPPGAATYEQYF. The CDR3 DNA sequence: TGTGCCAGCAGCTTAGCACCTCCAGGGGCGGCTACCTACGAGCAGTACTTC. The chain links TRBV11-2 to TRBJ2-7, with D possibly TRBD1 on 6 matching bases. Germline CDR1 and CDR2: SGHAT and FQNNGV. The CDR3 contains 17 residues. Trimming pared 1 base from V and 2 bases from J, leaving 18 bases between.

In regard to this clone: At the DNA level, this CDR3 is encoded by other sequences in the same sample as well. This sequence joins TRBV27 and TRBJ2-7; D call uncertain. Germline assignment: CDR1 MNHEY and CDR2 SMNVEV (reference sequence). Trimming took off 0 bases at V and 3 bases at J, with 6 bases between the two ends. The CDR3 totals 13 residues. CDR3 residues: CASSLSGSYEQYF. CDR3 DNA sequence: TGTGCCAGCAGTTTATCGGGCAGCTACGAGCAGTACTTC.

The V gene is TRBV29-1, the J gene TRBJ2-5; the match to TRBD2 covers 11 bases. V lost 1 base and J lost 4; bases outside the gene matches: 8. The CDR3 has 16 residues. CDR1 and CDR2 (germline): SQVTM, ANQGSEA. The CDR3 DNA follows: TGCAGCGTTGAAGGGTATAGCGGGAGGGCCTCAGAGACCCAGTACTTC. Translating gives CSVEGYSGRASETQYF.

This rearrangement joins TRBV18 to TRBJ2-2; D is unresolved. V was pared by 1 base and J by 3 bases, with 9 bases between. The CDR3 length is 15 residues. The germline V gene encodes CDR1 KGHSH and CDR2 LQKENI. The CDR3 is CASSPLRKDTGELFF. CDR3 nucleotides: TGTGCCAGCTCACCACTCAGGAAGGACACCGGGGAGCTGTTTTTT.

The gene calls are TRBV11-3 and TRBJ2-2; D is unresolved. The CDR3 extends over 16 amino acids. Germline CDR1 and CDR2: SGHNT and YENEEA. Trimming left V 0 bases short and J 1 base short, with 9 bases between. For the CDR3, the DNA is TGTGCCAGCAGCTTAGATTCTTGGGAGAACACCGGGGAGCTGTTTTTT. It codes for CASSLDSWENTGELFF.

The CDR3 protein is CASSLALQTYGYTF. The CDR3 DNA is TGCGCCAGCAGCTTGGCGCTGCAGACATATGGCTACACCTTC. The V gene is TRBV5-1, the J gene TRBJ1-2; no firm D call. This CDR3 contains 14 residues. The V end was cut by 0 bases, the J end by 5 bases, with 11 bases between. Germline V gene lookup returns CDR1 SGHRS and CDR2 YFSETQ.

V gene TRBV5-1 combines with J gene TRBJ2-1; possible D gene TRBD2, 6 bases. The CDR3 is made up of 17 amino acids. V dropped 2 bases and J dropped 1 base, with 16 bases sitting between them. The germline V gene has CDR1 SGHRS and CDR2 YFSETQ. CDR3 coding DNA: TGCGCCAGCAGCTTCAGTACAGGACGGGGGTCCTACAATGAGCAGTTCTTC. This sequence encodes CASSFSTGRGSYNEQFF.

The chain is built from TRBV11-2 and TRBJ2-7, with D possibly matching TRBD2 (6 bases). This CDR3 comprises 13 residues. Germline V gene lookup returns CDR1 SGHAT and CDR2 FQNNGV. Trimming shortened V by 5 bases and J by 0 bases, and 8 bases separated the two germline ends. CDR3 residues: CASSRGSSYEQYF. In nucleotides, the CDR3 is TGTGCCAGCAGCCGGGGGAGCTCCTACGAGCAGTACTTC.

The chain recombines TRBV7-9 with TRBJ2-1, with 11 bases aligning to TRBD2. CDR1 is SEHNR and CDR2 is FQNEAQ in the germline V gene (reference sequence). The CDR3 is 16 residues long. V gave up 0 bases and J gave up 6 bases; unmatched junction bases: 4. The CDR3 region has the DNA TGTGCCAGCAGCTTAGCCTTAGCGGGAGGGAGCAATGAGCAGTTCTTC. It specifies CASSLALAGGSNEQFF.

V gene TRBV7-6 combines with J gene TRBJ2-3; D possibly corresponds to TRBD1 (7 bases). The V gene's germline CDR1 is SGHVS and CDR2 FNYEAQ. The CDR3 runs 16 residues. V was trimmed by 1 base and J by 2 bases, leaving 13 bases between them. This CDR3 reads CASSLGTGGSTDTQYF. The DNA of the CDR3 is TGTGCCAGCAGCTTAGGGACAGGAGGGTCCACAGATACGCAGTATTTT.

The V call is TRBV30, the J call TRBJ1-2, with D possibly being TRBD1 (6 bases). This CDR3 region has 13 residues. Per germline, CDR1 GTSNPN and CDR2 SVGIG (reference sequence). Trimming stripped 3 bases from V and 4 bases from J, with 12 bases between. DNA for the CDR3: TGTGCCTGGAGCCCTAGGACAGTCTATGGCTACACCTTC. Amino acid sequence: CAWSPRTVYGYTF. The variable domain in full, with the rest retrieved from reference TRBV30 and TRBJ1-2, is SQTIHQWPATLVQPVGSPLSLECTVEGTSNPNLYWYRQAAGRGLQLLFYSVGIGQISSEVPQNLSASRPQDRQFILSSKKLLLSDSGFYLCAWSPRTVYGYTFGSGTRLTVV.